This TCR beta chain is drawn from a study of TIL therapy for anti-PD-1-resistant metastatic lung cancer. The libraries were made with immunoSEQ v3. Assay: immunoSEQ multiplex PCR; the TCRdb copy retains only in-frame clones and omits some. The table records about 21,000 clones, 60% to 80% of them present only once. This CDR3 region has 15 residues. V was pared by 1 base and J by 2 bases, with 13 bases between. In germline, CDR1 is SGHNT, CDR2 YYREEE (reference sequence). Time point given: pre-treatment sample, taken before nivolumab and TIL therapy. The receptor comes from a person aged 25-85 years with non-small cell lung cancer. This specimen consisted of blood, obtained at baseline. J is TRBJ2-7 and V is TRBV5-4, with D perhaps TRBD1 or TRBD2 (5 bases each). The CDR3 DNA sequence: TGTGCCAGCAGCTTGCGGGGCCGCGTCCCCTACGAGCAGTACTTC. Translated, it gives CASSLRGRVPYEQYF.